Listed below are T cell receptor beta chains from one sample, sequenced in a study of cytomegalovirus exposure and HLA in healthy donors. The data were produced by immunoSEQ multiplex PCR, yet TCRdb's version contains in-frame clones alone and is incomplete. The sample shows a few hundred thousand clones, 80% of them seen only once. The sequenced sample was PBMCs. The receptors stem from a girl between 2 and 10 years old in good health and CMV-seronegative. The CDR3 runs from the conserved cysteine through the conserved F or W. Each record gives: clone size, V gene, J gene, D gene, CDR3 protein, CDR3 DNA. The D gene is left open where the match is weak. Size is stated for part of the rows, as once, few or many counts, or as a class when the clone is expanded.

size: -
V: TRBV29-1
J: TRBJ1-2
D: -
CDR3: CSVSIGADYGYTF
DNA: TGCAGCGTTTCGATTGGGGCAGACTATGGCTACACCTTC

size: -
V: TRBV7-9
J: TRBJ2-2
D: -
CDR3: CASSLHGELFF
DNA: TGTGCCAGCAGCTTACACGGGGAGCTGTTTTTT

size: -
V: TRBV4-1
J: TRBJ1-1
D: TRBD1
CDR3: CASSQVLRGRRNTEAFF
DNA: TGCGCCAGCAGCCAAGTTTTGAGGGGGCGGCGGAACACTGAAGCTTTCTTT

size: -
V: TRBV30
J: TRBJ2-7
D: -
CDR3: CAWSRPGTWLGQYF
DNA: TGTGCCTGGAGCCGACCGGGAACCTGGCTTGGGCAGTACTTC

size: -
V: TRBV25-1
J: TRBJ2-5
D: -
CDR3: CASSDMYQETQYF
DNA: TGTGCCAGCAGTGATATGTACCAAGAGACCCAGTACTTC

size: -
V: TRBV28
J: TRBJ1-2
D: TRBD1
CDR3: CASSDRGPPYTF
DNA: TGTGCCAGCAGTGACAGGGGACCCCCGTACACCTTC

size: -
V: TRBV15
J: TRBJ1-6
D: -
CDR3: CATSRDPGGGSPLHF
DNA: TGTGCCACCAGCAGAGATCCCGGGGGGGGTTCACCCCTCCACTTT

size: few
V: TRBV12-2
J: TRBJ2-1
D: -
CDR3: CASRFPSREQFF
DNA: TGTGCAAGTCGCTTCCCTAGCCGTGAGCAGTTCTTC

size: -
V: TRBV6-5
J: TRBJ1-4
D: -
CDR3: CASSYSGLSGEKLFF
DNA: TGTGCCAGCAGTTACTCTGGGTTGTCGGGTGAAAAACTGTTTTTT

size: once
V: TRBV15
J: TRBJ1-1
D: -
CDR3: CATSREFRTEAFF
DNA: TGTGCCACCAGCAGAGAGTTTCGGACTGAAGCTTTCTTT

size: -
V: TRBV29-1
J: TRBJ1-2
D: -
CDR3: CSALLQGGNGYTF
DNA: TGCAGCGCCCTTTTACAGGGAGGGAATGGCTACACCTTC

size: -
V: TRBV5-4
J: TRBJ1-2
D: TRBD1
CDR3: CASTRTGDNYGYTF
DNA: TGTGCCAGCACCAGGACAGGGGACAACTATGGCTACACCTTC

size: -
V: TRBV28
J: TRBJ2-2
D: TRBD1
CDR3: CASSFQIWTGDTGELFF
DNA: TGTGCCAGCAGTTTCCAAATCTGGACAGGGGACACCGGGGAGCTGTTTTTT

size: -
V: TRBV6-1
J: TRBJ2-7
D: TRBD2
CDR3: CASSEGTSGGPLSSYEQYF
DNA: TGTGCCAGCAGTGAAGGGACTAGCGGGGGGCCCCTCTCCTCCTACGAGCAGTACTTC

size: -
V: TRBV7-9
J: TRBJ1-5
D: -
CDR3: CASSLMGEGQPQHF
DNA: TGTGCCAGCAGCTTAATGGGGGAGGGACAGCCCCAGCATTTT

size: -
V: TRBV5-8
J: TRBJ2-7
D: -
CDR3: CASSLWTAGLRSYEQYF
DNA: TGTGCCAGCAGCTTGTGGACAGCGGGACTTCGATCCTACGAGCAGTACTTC

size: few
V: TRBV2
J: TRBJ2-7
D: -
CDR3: CASKRTGTTYEQYF
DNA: TGTGCCAGCAAGAGAACAGGAACTACCTACGAGCAGTACTTC

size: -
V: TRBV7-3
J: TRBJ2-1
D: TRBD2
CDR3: CASSLSLAGANEQFF
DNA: TGTGCCAGCAGCTTAAGTCTAGCGGGAGCGAATGAGCAGTTCTTC

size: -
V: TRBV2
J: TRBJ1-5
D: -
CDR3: CASSEIGRRESNQPQHF
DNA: TGTGCCAGCAGTGAAATCGGTCGCCGAGAGAGCAATCAGCCCCAGCATTTT

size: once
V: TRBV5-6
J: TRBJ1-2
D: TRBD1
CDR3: CASSSTGFLYGYTF
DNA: TGTGCCAGCAGCTCGACAGGGTTCCTCTATGGCTACACCTTC

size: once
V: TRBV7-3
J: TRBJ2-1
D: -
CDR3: CASSLIEVGEQFF
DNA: TGTGCCAGCAGCTTAATCGAGGTCGGTGAGCAGTTCTTC

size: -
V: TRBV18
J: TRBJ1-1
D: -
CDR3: CASSPPSRSTEAFF
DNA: TGTGCCAGCTCACCACCGTCCAGAAGCACTGAAGCTTTCTTT

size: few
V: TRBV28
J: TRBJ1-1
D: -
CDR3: CASSRVRTEAFF
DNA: TGTGCCAGCAGTAGAGTTAGAACTGAAGCTTTCTTT

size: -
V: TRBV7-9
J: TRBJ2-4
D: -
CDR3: CASSLGSGKNIQYF
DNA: TGTGCCAGCAGCTTAGGGTCAGGAAAAAACATTCAGTACTTC

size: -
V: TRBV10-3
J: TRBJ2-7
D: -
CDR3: CAISEGANYEQYF
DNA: TGTGCCATCAGTGAGGGGGCGAATTACGAGCAGTACTTC

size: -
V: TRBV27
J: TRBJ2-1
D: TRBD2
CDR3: CASSLSLAGGSEQFF
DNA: TGTGCCAGCAGTTTATCTCTAGCGGGGGGCTCCGAGCAGTTCTTC

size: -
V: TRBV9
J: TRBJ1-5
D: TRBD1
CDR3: CASSAGTAKQPQHF
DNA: TGTGCCAGCAGCGCCGGGACAGCCAAACAGCCCCAGCATTTT

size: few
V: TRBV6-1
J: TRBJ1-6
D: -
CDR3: CASSEGPGNNSPLHF
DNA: TGTGCCAGCAGTGAAGGGCCAGGGAATAATTCACCCCTCCACTTT

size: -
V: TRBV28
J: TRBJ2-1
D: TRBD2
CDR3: CAAKDGTSGRNEQFF
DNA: TGTGCCGCGAAAGACGGGACTAGCGGGAGAAATGAGCAGTTCTTC

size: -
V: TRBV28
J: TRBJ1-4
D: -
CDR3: CASSTTGNDEKLFF
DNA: TGTGCCAGCAGCACTACAGGGAATGATGAAAAACTGTTTTTT

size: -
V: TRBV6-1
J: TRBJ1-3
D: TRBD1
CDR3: CASSTQDRGYDTIYF
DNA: TGTGCCAGCAGTACCCAGGACAGGGGTTATGACACCATATATTTT

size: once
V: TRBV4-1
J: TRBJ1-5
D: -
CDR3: CASSQYGGNQPQHF
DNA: TGCGCCAGCAGCCAATACGGGGGTAATCAGCCCCAGCATTTT

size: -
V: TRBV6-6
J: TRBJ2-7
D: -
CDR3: CASSKAGDRSYEQYF
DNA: TGTGCCAGCAGTAAAGCAGGGGATCGATCCTACGAGCAGTACTTC

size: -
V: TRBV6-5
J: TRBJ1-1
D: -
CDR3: CASSYSLGGSTEAFF
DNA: TGTGCCAGCAGTTACTCGCTGGGGGGTAGCACTGAAGCTTTCTTT

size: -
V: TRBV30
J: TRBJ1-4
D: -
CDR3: CAWRFRNLKEKLFF
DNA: TGTGCCTGGAGATTCCGTAACTTGAAGGAAAAACTGTTTTTT

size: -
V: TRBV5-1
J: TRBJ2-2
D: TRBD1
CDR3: CASSLAGGTGELFF
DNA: TGCGCCAGCAGCTTGGCAGGGGGCACCGGGGAGCTGTTTTTT

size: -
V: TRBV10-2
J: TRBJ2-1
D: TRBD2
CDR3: CASSEWTSLEQFF
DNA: TGCGCCAGCAGTGAGTGGACTAGTCTTGAGCAGTTCTTC

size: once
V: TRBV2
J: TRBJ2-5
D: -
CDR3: CASSALETQYF
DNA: TGTGCCAGCAGTGCTCTAGAGACCCAGTACTTC

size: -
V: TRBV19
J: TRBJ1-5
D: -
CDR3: CASSMAWDDRNQPQHF
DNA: TGTGCCAGTAGTATGGCGTGGGATGACAGAAATCAGCCCCAGCATTTT

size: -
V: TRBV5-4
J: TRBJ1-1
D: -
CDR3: CASSRWGHPLPDTEAFF
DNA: TGTGCCAGCAGCCGGTGGGGACATCCTCTTCCGGACACTGAAGCTTTCTTT

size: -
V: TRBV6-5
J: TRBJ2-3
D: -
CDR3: CASSYSRAQLTDTQYF
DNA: TGTGCCAGCAGTTACTCCAGGGCGCAACTCACAGATACGCAGTATTTT

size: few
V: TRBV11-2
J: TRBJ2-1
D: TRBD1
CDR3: CASRGTGGAGNEQFF
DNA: TGTGCCAGCAGAGGTACAGGGGGCGCGGGGAATGAGCAGTTCTTC

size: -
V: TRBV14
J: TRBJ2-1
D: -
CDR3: CASSRRWRFNEQFF
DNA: TGTGCCAGCAGCCGGAGATGGCGATTCAATGAGCAGTTCTTC

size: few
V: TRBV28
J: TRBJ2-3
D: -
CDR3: CASSLWGARTDTQYF
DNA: TGTGCCAGCAGTTTGTGGGGAGCCCGCACAGATACGCAGTATTTT

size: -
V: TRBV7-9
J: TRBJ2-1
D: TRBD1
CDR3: CALGGQGRLRYYNEQFF
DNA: TGTGCCCTAGGGGGACAGGGAAGGTTGAGATATTACAATGAGCAGTTCTTC

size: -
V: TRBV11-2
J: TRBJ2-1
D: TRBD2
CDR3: CASSSPAGGPYNEQFF
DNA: TGTGCCAGCAGCTCTCCAGCGGGAGGGCCCTACAATGAGCAGTTCTTC

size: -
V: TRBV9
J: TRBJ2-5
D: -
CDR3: CASSVDPGFTETQYF
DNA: TGTGCCAGCAGCGTAGATCCAGGGTTTACAGAGACCCAGTACTTC

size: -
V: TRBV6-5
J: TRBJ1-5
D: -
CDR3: CASTNPGGGGQPQHF
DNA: TGTGCCAGCACCAACCCGGGGGGAGGAGGTCAGCCCCAGCATTTT